These 19 T cell receptor beta chains were sequenced from one sample in a study of T-cell memory formation after mild COVID-19 (dated by TCRdb to about 2021). The library relied on 5' RACE. Sequencing instrument: Illumina NovaSeq 6000. The public reads were reanalyzed by TCRdb: fastp trimming at Q25, MiXCR alignment, in-frame beta chains only. Rows with a matching CDR3 protein are joined into one entry that keeps the most common DNA and genes. For this sample there are 400,000 to 500,000 distinct CDR3 sequences; 20% appear just once. Together, the top ten hold roughly 8% of the sample. Sequencing used PBMCs or a T cell subset sorted from them (not recorded which). These receptors all stem from an adult woman who had mild COVID-19 (a few samples of this study predate the infection). The sample titles of this study are shuffled in the database, so cell type and time point are left out; the donor was told from shared clones.

There are a few counts of this clonotype. The chain joins TRBV4-2 to TRBJ2-1; D is unclear. CDR3 length: 14 residues. V lost 0 bases and J lost 7, with 10 bases in between. Germline V gene data show CDR1 as LGHNA and CDR2 as YNFKEQ. CDR3 amino acids: CASSQEGARNEQFF. CDR3 coding DNA: TGTGCCAGCAGCCAAGAGGGTGCCCGGAATGAGCAGTTCTTC.

This clonotype occurred a few times. The chain employs TRBV7-8 and TRBJ2-3; 11 positions agree with TRBD2. Per germline, CDR1 SGHVS and CDR2 FQNEAQ. The CDR3 loop spans 15 amino acids. V trimming: 5 bases; J trimming: 4 bases; junction bases outside the gene matches: 5. This chain's CDR3 is CASSILAGGSDTQYF. In DNA, the CDR3 is TGTGCCAGCAGCATTCTAGCGGGAGGCTCAGATACGCAGTATTTT.

The chain carries TRBV27 and TRBJ2-2; the D gene is possibly TRBD1 (6 bases). In germline, CDR1 is MNHEY, CDR2 SMNVEV (reference sequence). The V and J ends lost 4 bases and 1 base respectively, with 16 bases between them. The CDR3 loop spans 17 amino acids. The CDR3 sequence is CASSYPLGGGNTGELFF. DNA for the CDR3: TGTGCCAGCAGTTACCCCCTAGGGGGTGGGAACACCGGGGAGCTGTTTTTT.

This clonotype has more than one count but fewer than ten. The chain links TRBV11-2 to TRBJ2-3; no clear D gene. This CDR3 has 16 residues. Trimming stripped 1 base from V and 6 bases from J, with 17 bases between. Germline-derived CDR1 and CDR2 are SGHAT and FQNNGV. CDR3 sequence reads: CASSLVGVGGVDTQYF. The CDR3 DNA reads TGTGCCAGCAGCTTAGTGGGTGTCGGCGGCGTCGATACGCAGTATTTT.

For the CDR3, the DNA is TGTGCCAGCAGTGATCCGGGACAGAGGAGTGAAAAACTGTTTTTT. It encodes CASSDPGQRSEKLFF. The chain links TRBV2 to TRBJ1-4; 7 bases line up with TRBD1. This CDR3 comprises 15 residues. Trimming removed 3 bases from V and 7 bases from J; junction bases left unmatched: 8. Germline V gene sequence: CDR1 SNHLY, CDR2 FYNNEI.

This clonotype was seen a handful of times. The chain couples TRBV20-1 to TRBJ1-2, with 8 positions matching TRBD1. Germline V gene sequence: CDR1 DFQATT, CDR2 SNEGSKA (reference sequence). Trimming at V came to 0 bases and at J to 1 base, leaving 1 base not matched to a gene. The CDR3 is made up of 14 amino acids. The CDR3 DNA reads as TGCAGTGCTAGAGAACAGGGGGTTAACTATGGCTACACCTTC. It is translated as CSAREQGVNYGYTF.

The table lists this clonotype with many counts. V and J are TRBV5-1 and TRBJ2-5; D not resolved. The germline gives CDR1 SGHRS, CDR2 YFSETQ. Trimming left V 4 bases short and J 2 bases short, with 9 bases between. This CDR3 has 13 residues. The CDR3: CASSATPQETQYF. The CDR3 DNA follows: TGCGCCAGCAGCGCTACACCTCAAGAGACCCAGTACTTC. The full variable domain, its missing parts supplied by reference TRBV5-1 and TRBJ2-5, is KAGVTQTPRYLIKTRGQQVTLSCSPISGHRSVSWYQQTPGQGLQFLFEYFSETQRNKGNFPGRFSGRQFSNSRSEMNVSTLELGDSALYLCASSATPQETQYFGPGTRLLVL.

This clonotype was seen at least ten times. The CDR3 DNA reads TGCGCCAGCAGCTCGAGACAGGGGGCCTGGAACACTGAAGCTTTCTTT. It translates to CASSSRQGAWNTEAFF. This chain connects TRBV5-1 to TRBJ1-1; 10 bases match TRBD1. The CDR3 sequence is 16 residues long. V trimming: 3 bases; J trimming: 1 base; junction bases outside the gene matches: 6. CDR1 and CDR2 from the germline V gene are SGHRS and YFSETQ.

This clonotype was found a few times. Here the CDR3 reads CASSPPRGRGTDTQYF. CDR3 sequence (DNA): TGTGCCAGCAGCCCTCCCCGGGGCAGGGGAACAGATACGCAGTATTTT. The rearrangement uses TRBV9 and TRBJ2-3; weak D call: TRBD1 (6 bases). V lost 4 bases, J lost 3 bases, and 18 bases lay in between. The CDR3 runs to 16 residues. CDR1 and CDR2 from the germline V gene are SGDLS and YYNGEE.

J is TRBJ2-6 and V is TRBV4-1; D unclear. Between the trimmed V and J ends, which lost 4 bases and 0 bases, there was a span of 10 bases. This CDR3 has 16 amino acids. Germline assignment: CDR1 MGHRA and CDR2 YSYEKL. DNA of the CDR3: TGCGCCAGCAGCCCCCTCCAAAGCTCTGGGGCCAACGTCCTGACTTTC. Amino acid sequence: CASSPLQSSGANVLTF.

Only one count was recorded for this clonotype. The chain uses TRBV19 and TRBJ1-1; D not certain. V lost 5 bases and J 4 bases, leaving 14 bases between the germline ends. Germline V lookup: CDR1 LNHDA, CDR2 SQIVND (reference sequence). CDR3 size: 14 residues. The CDR3 nucleotides read TGTGCCAGTAGTCTGGTGGCCCGGGCCACTGAAGCTTTCTTT. Translating it yields CASSLVARATEAFF.

This clonotype appeared a single time. The chain is built from TRBV5-4 and TRBJ2-7; D may match TRBD1 or TRBD2 (5 bases each). Germline CDR1 SGHNT, CDR2 YYREEE (reference sequence). The CDR3 totals 13 residues. Deletions cut 7 bases from V and 6 bases from J, with 17 bases between. In nucleotides, the CDR3 is TGTGCCAGCCATTCCGGGACCGACGCCGAGCAGTACTTC. Amino acids: CASHSGTDAEQYF. The full variable domain, with the rest looked up from reference TRBV5-4 and TRBJ2-7, is ETGVTQSPTHLIKTRGQQVTLRCSSQSGHNTVSWYQQALGQGPQFIFQYYREEENGRGNFPPRFSGLQFPNYSSELNVNALELDDSALYLCASHSGTDAEQYFGPGTRLTVT.

The genes are TRBV10-3 and TRBJ2-7; 11 nucleotides line up with TRBD1. The CDR3 has 15 amino acids. Germline-derived CDR1 and CDR2 are ENHRY and SYGVKD. The J segment lost 2 bases and the V segment lost 3 bases, leaving 3 bases of the junction unmatched. In nucleotides, the CDR3 is TGTGCCATCAGTGAACTGGGACAGGGGGCCTACGAGCAGTACTTC. Amino acid sequence: CAISELGQGAYEQYF.

A few counts support this clonotype. V is TRBV30 and J is TRBJ1-3; D is uncertain. Trimming stripped 2 bases from V and 0 bases from J, with 14 bases between. Germline CDR1 GTSNPN, CDR2 SVGIG (reference sequence). The CDR3 contains 16 residues. CDR3 in amino acids: CAWSSQIPSSGNTIYF. The CDR3 DNA reads TGTGCCTGGAGTTCACAGATACCCAGCTCTGGAAACACCATATATTTT.

There are many counts of this clonotype. The J gene is TRBJ2-3, the V gene TRBV14; 8 bases fit TRBD2. The CDR3 extends over 15 amino acids. The junction had 9 bases not matched to a gene; V was cut back by 5 bases and J by 5 bases. Germline CDR1 SGHDN, CDR2 FVKESK. CDR3 coding DNA: TGTGCCAGCAGCTGGAGCGGGAGCTTTGGAGATACGCAGTATTTT. Its protein product is CASSWSGSFGDTQYF.

The V gene is TRBV15, the J gene TRBJ2-2; 8 nucleotides align to TRBD2. From germline, CDR1 is LNHNV and CDR2 YYDKDF (reference sequence). This CDR3 has 15 amino acids. Trimming removed 5 bases from V and 7 bases from J; junction bases left unmatched: 9. The CDR3 sequence is CATSAQSGGGGELFF. The DNA of the CDR3 is TGTGCCACCAGCGCGCAAAGCGGGGGAGGCGGGGAGCTGTTTTTT.

This clonotype appeared a few times. The rearrangement links TRBV15 to TRBJ2-3; 9 positions match TRBD2. Germline CDR1 is LNHNV and CDR2 is YYDKDF (reference sequence). Unmatched junction bases numbered 5, after V lost 3 bases and J lost 4 bases. This CDR3 region has 15 residues. The CDR3 sequence: CATSRKREDADTQYF. Written as DNA, the CDR3 is TGTGCCACCAGCAGGAAGCGGGAGGATGCAGATACGCAGTATTTT. The whole variable domain, filled in from reference TRBV15 and TRBJ2-3, reads DAMVIQNPRYQVTQFGKPVTLSCSQTLNHNVMYWYQQKSSQAPKLLFHYYDKDFNNEADTPDNFQSRRPNTSFCFLDIRSPGLGDTAMYLCATSRKREDADTQYFGPGTRLTVL.

This clonotype was found a few times. The junction shows a germline mismatch at one end, possibly a read error. This rearrangement joins TRBV7-9 to TRBJ2-2; 8 positions match TRBD1. Germline values: CDR1 SEHNR, CDR2 FQNEAQ (reference sequence). The CDR3 totals 15 residues. CDR3 residues: CASSETGEFTGELLF. The CDR3 DNA follows: TGTGCCAGCAGCGAGACAGGGGAGTTCACCGGGGAGCTGCTTTTT.

In its sample, this clonotype was seen a few times. V usage is TRBV15 and J usage is TRBJ2-2; tentatively, D is TRBD1 (5 bases). Between the trimmed V and J ends, which lost 1 base and 6 bases, there was a span of 21 bases. This CDR3 comprises 18 residues. CDR1 LNHNV and CDR2 YYDKDF come from the germline V gene (reference sequence). Written as DNA, the CDR3 is TGTGCCACCAGCAGAGGTACCAATACTGCAGGGATTTCCGGGGAGCTGTTTTTT. Protein sequence: CATSRGTNTAGISGELFF.